This passage covers 14 T cell receptor beta chains from one sample sequenced in a study of cytomegalovirus exposure and HLA in healthy donors. The study ran its PCR with 60 Vbeta and 13 Jbeta primers. Libraries were prepared by immunoSEQ multiplex PCR; TCRdb keeps only in-frame clonotypes and omits some of them. Here the sample spans 110,000 to 150,000 clones, over 60% being singletons. Material for sequencing was PBMCs. All receptors come from a man aged 35 to 55 in good health and CMV-seronegative.

The chain employs TRBV6-1 and TRBJ1-1; tentative D call: TRBD1 (5 bases). Germline V gene lookup returns CDR1 MNHNS and CDR2 SASEGT. Trimming stripped 1 base from V and 4 bases from J, with 16 bases between. The length of the CDR3 is 16 residues. CDR3 amino acids: CASSEGGPRGVTEAFF. The CDR3 bases are TGTGCCAGCAGTGAAGGTGGGCCCCGGGGGGTCACTGAAGCTTTCTTT.

The rearrangement uses TRBV18 and TRBJ2-6, with D possibly matching TRBD1 (7 bases). The CDR3 spans 18 residues. V gave up 4 bases and J gave up 0 bases, with 16 bases separating them. CDR1 KGHSH and CDR2 LQKENI come from the germline V gene. In DNA form, the CDR3 reads TGTGCCAGCTCACGCCGGGACAGCGGGTTCTCTGGGGCCAACGTCCTGACTTTC. Amino acid sequence: CASSRRDSGFSGANVLTF. Looking up the rest from reference TRBV18 and TRBJ2-6 gives the full variable domain: NAGVMQNPRHLVRRRGQEARLRCSPMKGHSHVYWYRQLPEEGLKFMVYLQKENIIDESGMPKERFSAEFPKEGPSILRIQQVVRGDSAAYFCASSRRDSGFSGANVLTFGAGSRLTVL.

The chain links TRBV28 to TRBJ1-1; D may be TRBD1 (5 bases). The CDR3 contains 15 residues. Germline V gives CDR1 MDHEN, CDR2 SYDVKM. Trimming shortened V by 4 bases and J by 1 base, and 13 bases separated the two germline ends. The CDR3 here is CASSSTWGGNTEAFF. The CDR3 bases are TGTGCCAGCAGTTCGACTTGGGGGGGGAACACTGAAGCTTTCTTT. Together with reference TRBV28 and TRBJ1-1, the CDR3 gives the full variable domain: DVKVTQSSRYLVKRTGEKVFLECVQDMDHENMFWYRQDPGLGLRLIYFSYDVKMKEKGDIPEGYSVSREKKERFSLILESASTNQTSMYLCASSSTWGGNTEAFFGQGTRLTVV.

This sequence joins TRBV19 and TRBJ2-1; D not resolved. Germline loops: CDR1 LNHDA, CDR2 SQIVND (reference sequence). The V gene lost 1 base and the J gene lost 5 bases, with 9 bases spanning the gap. The CDR3 covers 14 residues. CDR3 sequence reads: CASSIVLENNEQFF. CDR3 coding DNA: TGTGCCAGTAGTATAGTGCTAGAGAACAATGAGCAGTTCTTC.

This clone was observed a handful of times. The J gene is TRBJ2-5, the V gene TRBV5-1, with TRBD1 matching 7 bases. The better agreement between TRBJ2-7 and the DNA end casts doubt on the J call. The V gene's germline CDR1 is SGHRS and CDR2 YFSETQ. This CDR3 is 14 amino acids long. The DNA of the CDR3 is TGCGCCAGCAGCCTATCCCGGCAGGGGGACGAGCAGTACTTC. Its translation: CASSLSRQGDEQYF.

The CDR3 nucleotides read TGTGCCAGCAGTGAAAACAGCTTCTCCTACGAGCAGTACTTC. It yields the protein CASSENSFSYEQYF. The rearrangement links TRBV6-1 to TRBJ2-7, with D unresolved. Trimming took off 2 bases at V and 0 bases at J, with 8 bases between the two ends. Germline V lookup: CDR1 MNHNS, CDR2 SASEGT. The CDR3 contains 14 residues.

This chain joins TRBV2 and TRBJ1-6; D may be TRBD1 (5 bases). Germline assignment: CDR1 SNHLY and CDR2 FYNNEI. The CDR3 is made up of 13 amino acids. The ends were cut back, 8 bases at V and 5 bases at J, with 10 bases in the middle. Written as DNA, the CDR3 is TGTGCCAGCCACAGGAGCGATAATTCACCCCTCCACTTT. Protein product: CASHRSDNSPLHF.

V gene TRBV9 combines with J gene TRBJ1-4, with 10 bases aligning to TRBD1. Germline trimming cut 4 bases from V and 7 bases from J; bases unmatched to any gene: 7. The CDR3 covers 15 residues. Germline V lookup: CDR1 SGDLS, CDR2 YYNGEE. CDR3 sequence (DNA): TGTGCCAGCAGCCCAAGACAGGGGGCTGTTGAAAAACTGTTTTTT. It encodes CASSPRQGAVEKLFF. Full variable domain (rest looked up from reference TRBV9 and TRBJ1-4): DSGVTQTPKHLITATGQRVTLRCSPRSGDLSVYWYQQSLDQGLQFLIQYYNGEERAKGNILERFSAQQFPDLHSELNLSSLELGDSALYFCASSPRQGAVEKLFFGSGTQLSVL.

V and J are TRBV7-2 and TRBJ2-1; D is undetermined. The CDR3 consists of 14 residues. Germline V gene lookup returns CDR1 SGHTA and CDR2 FQGNSA. Trimming pared 1 base from V and 8 bases from J, leaving 12 bases between. CDR3 sequence: CASSLVGAGDEQFF. As DNA, the CDR3 is TGTGCCAGCAGCTTAGTTGGCGCAGGCGATGAGCAGTTCTTC. Full variable domain (remainder filled in from reference TRBV7-2 and TRBJ2-1): GAGVSQSPSNKVTEKGKDVELRCDPISGHTALYWYRQSLGQGLEFLIYFQGNSAPDKSGLPSDRFSAERTGGSVSTLTIQRTQQEDSAVYLCASSLVGAGDEQFFGPGTRLTVL.

In its sample, this clone was seen a few times. V usage is TRBV7-9 and J usage is TRBJ1-2; no firm D call. The CDR3 is 16 residues long. Germline V gives CDR1 SEHNR, CDR2 FQNEAQ (reference sequence). The V end was cut by 5 bases, the J end by 0 bases, with 16 bases between. CDR3 in amino acids: CASSPPVGGPNYGYTF. The CDR3, as DNA: TGTGCCAGCAGCCCTCCTGTGGGAGGACCTAACTATGGCTACACCTTC.

This chain uses TRBV11-2 with TRBJ2-5; 10 nucleotides line up with TRBD2. V was pared by 1 base and J by 6 bases, with 8 bases of the junction left unmatched. The CDR3 totals 16 residues. Germline lookup yields CDR1 SGHAT and CDR2 FQNNGV. In nucleotides, the CDR3 is TGTGCCAGCAGCTTAGGTCCTAGCGGGAGAACAAAGACCCAGTACTTC. This encodes CASSLGPSGRTKTQYF.

This clone was seen a handful of times. This chain uses TRBV4-1 with TRBJ2-7, with D maybe TRBD1 (5 bases). Per germline, CDR1 MGHRA and CDR2 YSYEKL. Trimming took off 1 base at V and 1 base at J, with 11 bases between the two ends. The CDR3 has 15 residues. DNA of the CDR3: TGCGCCAGCAGCCAAGCAGGGTTTTCATCCTACGAGCAGTACTTC. It translates to CASSQAGFSSYEQYF.

The V call is TRBV7-2, the J call TRBJ2-7, with TRBD2 as a possible D gene (6 bases). V was trimmed by 3 bases and J by 4 bases, leaving 13 bases between them. This CDR3 contains 14 residues. The germline V gene has CDR1 SGHTA and CDR2 FQGNSA. The CDR3 DNA reads TGTGCCAGCAGCTTCGGGACTTTCGGGTACGAGCAGTACTTC. Amino acids: CASSFGTFGYEQYF. Full variable domain (rest looked up from reference TRBV7-2 and TRBJ2-7): GAGVSQSPSNKVTEKGKDVELRCDPISGHTALYWYRQSLGQGLEFLIYFQGNSAPDKSGLPSDRFSAERTGGSVSTLTIQRTQQEDSAVYLCASSFGTFGYEQYFGPGTRLTVT.

This clone was observed a few times. This chain uses TRBV28 with TRBJ2-3; D is ambiguous. In germline, CDR1 is MDHEN, CDR2 SYDVKM. V lost 6 bases and J 0 bases, leaving 13 bases between the germline ends. There are 15 residues in the CDR3. This CDR3 is CASSLAGFSTDTQYF. DNA for the CDR3: TGTGCCAGCAGCTTAGCAGGTTTTAGCACAGATACGCAGTATTTT.